This TCR beta chain is from a study of shared clonotypes between healthy human individuals. An even split of each subset's genomic DNA across several immunoSEQ plates was performed. Per the original methods: ImmunoSEQ yielded junction-only sequences lacking quality scores, so filtering differed. Profiling relied on immunoSEQ multiplex PCR, and the TCRdb table lists in-frame clones only, not all of them. D and trimming come from the DNA, and the V and J calls and clone size come from that table. The sample shows 2 million to 2.5 million clones, 85% to 95% of them seen only once. As for this clone: Its antigen is unknown.

V gave up 3 bases and J gave up 3 bases; unmatched junction bases: 13. The CDR3 length is 17 residues. The germline V gene encodes CDR1 SEHNR and CDR2 FQNEAQ (reference sequence). Study-wide results and caveats: Some naive CD4 clonotypes, 4.5% to 5.5%, turned up in common across several donors. The rarefaction results pointed to incomplete sorted-subset sequencing despite large depth.

This rearrangement joins TRBV7-9 to TRBJ2-5; 7 bases match TRBD2. Sequences were obtained from naive CD4+ T cells from PBMCs. Subset given: CD45RA+ positively selected. This TCR was sampled from a man aged 18 to 29 in good health. Some clones in this sample may be carry-over from other donors' samples. DNA for the CDR3: TGTGCCAGCAGCTTGGGGAGTACCGGACTAGGCGAAGAGACCCAGTACTTC. Amino acids: CASSLGSTGLGEETQYF.